Listed below are T cell receptor beta chains from one sample, sequenced in a study of blood T cell repertoires in COVID-19. Some clones are missing from TCRdb's copy, which holds only in-frame ones; the method was immunoSEQ multiplex PCR. The data hold approximately 80,000 clones, with 82% observed a single time. Sequenced material: peripheral blood. Source of these receptors: a man aged 60 to 75 with acute or convalescent COVID-19. The CDR3 runs from the conserved cysteine through the conserved F or W. The order of the fields is J gene, D gene, clone size, CDR3 length, V gene, CDR3 protein, CDR3 DNA. A D gene is named only where the DNA matches it firmly. Clone size is given for some rows only: seen once, a few or many times, or a class if the clone is expanded.

>TRBJ2-3|.|once|16|TRBV6-6
CASSYSWGSRTDTQYF
TGTGCCAGCAGTTACTCGTGGGGCTCTAGGACAGATACGCAGTATTTT
>TRBJ1-1|.|.|14|TRBV28
CASSFGTLNTEAFF
TGTGCCAGCAGCTTTGGGACACTGAACACTGAAGCTTTCTTT
>TRBJ1-1|.|many|14|TRBV7-2
CASSLGASNTEAFF
TGTGCCAGCAGCTTGGGGGCATCGAACACTGAAGCTTTCTTT
>TRBJ2-7|.|.|13|TRBV24-1
CATSPSRGNEQYF
TGTGCCACCTCCCCCTCGCGGGGAAACGAGCAGTACTTC
>TRBJ1-6|TRBD1|.|15|TRBV6-6
CASTFAGQGNSPLHF
TGTGCCAGCACCTTCGCGGGACAGGGGAATTCACCCCTCCACTTT
>TRBJ2-7|.|.|13|TRBV3-1/TRBV3-2
CASSQFQGYEQYF
TGTGCCAGCAGCCAGTTTCAGGGCTACGAGCAGTACTTC
>TRBJ2-4|TRBD1|.|14|TRBV28
CASSSRTGGNIQYF
TGTGCCAGCAGTTCCCGGACAGGGGGAAACATTCAGTACTTC
>TRBJ2-7|.|few|13|TRBV3-1/TRBV3-2
CASSPTGAYEQYF
TGTGCCAGCAGCCCGACAGGAGCCTACGAGCAGTACTTC
>TRBJ1-4|.|.|15|TRBV3-1/TRBV3-2
CASSPPRQGCEKLFF
TGTGCCAGCAGCCCTCCGAGGCAGGGGTGTGAAAAACTGTTTTTT
>TRBJ2-7|.|.|13|TRBV7-2
CASTRTAMYEQYF
TGTGCCAGCACGAGGACAGCGATGTACGAGCAGTACTTC
>TRBJ2-5|.|.|16|TRBV19
CASSLGGSMGQETQYF
TGTGCCAGTAGCTTAGGGGGATCTATGGGACAAGAGACCCAGTACTTC
>TRBJ2-1|.|.|16|TRBV14
CASSQDAAGTYNEQFF
TGTGCCAGCAGCCAAGATGCGGCGGGGACCTACAATGAGCAGTTCTTC
>TRBJ2-5|TRBD2|.|15|TRBV5-5
CASSFGPGGEETQYF
TGTGCCAGCAGCTTCGGGCCCGGGGGGGAAGAGACCCAGTACTTC